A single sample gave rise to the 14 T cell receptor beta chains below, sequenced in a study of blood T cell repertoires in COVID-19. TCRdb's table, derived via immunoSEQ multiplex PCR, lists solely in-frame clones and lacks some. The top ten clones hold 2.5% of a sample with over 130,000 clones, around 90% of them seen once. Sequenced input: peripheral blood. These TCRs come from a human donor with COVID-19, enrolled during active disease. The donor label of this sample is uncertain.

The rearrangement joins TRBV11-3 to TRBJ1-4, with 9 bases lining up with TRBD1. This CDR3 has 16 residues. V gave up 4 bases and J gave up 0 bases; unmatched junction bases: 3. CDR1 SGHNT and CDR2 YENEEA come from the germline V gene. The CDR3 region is CASSSGQGPTNEKLFF. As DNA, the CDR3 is TGTGCCAGCAGCTCGGGACAGGGTCCAACTAATGAAAAACTGTTTTTT. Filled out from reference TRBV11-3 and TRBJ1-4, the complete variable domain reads EAGVVQSPRYKIIEKKQPVAFWCNPISGHNTLYWYLQNLGQGPELLIRYENEEAVDDSQLPKDRFSAERLKGVDSTLKIQPAELGDSAVYLCASSSGQGPTNEKLFFGSGTQLSVL.

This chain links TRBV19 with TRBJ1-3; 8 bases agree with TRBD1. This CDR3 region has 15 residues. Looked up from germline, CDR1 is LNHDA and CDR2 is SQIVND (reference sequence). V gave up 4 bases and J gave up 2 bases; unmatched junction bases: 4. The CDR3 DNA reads TGTGCCAGTAGTAACAGGGGGACCGCTGGAAACACCATATATTTT. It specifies CASSNRGTAGNTIYF.

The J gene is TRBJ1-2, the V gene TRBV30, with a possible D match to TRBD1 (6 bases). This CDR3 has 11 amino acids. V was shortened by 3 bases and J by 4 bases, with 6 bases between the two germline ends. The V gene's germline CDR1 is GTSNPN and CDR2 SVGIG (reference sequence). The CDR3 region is CAWSRGYGYTF. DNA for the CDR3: TGTGCCTGGAGCAGGGGCTATGGCTACACCTTC.

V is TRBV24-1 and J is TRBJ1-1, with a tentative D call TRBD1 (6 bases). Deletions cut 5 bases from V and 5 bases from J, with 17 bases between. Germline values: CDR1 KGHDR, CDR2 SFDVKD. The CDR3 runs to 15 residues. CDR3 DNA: TGTGCCACCAGTGCCTCTAATCACAGGGAAACTGAAGCTTTCTTT. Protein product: CATSASNHRETEAFF.

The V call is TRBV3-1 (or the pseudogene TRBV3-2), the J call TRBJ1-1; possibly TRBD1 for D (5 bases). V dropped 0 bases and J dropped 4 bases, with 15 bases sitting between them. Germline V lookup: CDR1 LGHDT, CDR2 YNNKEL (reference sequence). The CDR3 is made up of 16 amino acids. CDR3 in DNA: TGTGCCAGCAGCCAAGATCCGGGCGGGGGAATCACTGAAGCTTTCTTT. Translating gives CASSQDPGGGITEAFF.

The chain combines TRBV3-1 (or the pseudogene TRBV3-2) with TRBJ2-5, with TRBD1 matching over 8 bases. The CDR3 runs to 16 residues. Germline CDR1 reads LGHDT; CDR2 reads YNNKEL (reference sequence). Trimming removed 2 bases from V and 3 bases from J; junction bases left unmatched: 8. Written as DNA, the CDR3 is TGTGCCAGCAGCCAATACGACAGGGGAATGGAAGAGACCCAGTACTTC. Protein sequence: CASSQYDRGMEETQYF.

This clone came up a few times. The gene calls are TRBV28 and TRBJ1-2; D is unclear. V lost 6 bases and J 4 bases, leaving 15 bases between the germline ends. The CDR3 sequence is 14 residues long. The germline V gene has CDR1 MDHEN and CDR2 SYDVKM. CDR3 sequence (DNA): TGTGCCAGCAGCTCCCGTGGGCAGGCCTATGGCTACACCTTC. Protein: CASSSRGQAYGYTF.

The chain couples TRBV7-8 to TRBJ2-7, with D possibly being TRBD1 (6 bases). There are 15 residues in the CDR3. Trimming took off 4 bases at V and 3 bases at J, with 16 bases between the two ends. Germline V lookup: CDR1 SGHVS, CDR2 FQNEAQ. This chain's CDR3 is CASSSRWGHNYEQYF. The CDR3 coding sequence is TGTGCCAGCAGCTCCCGATGGGGACATAACTACGAGCAGTACTTC. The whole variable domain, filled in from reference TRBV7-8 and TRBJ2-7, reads GAGVSQSPRYKVAKRGQDVALRCDPISGHVSLFWYQQALGQGPEFLTYFQNEAQLDKSGLPSDRFFAERPEGSVSTLKIQRTQQEDSAVYLCASSSRWGHNYEQYFGPGTRLTVT.

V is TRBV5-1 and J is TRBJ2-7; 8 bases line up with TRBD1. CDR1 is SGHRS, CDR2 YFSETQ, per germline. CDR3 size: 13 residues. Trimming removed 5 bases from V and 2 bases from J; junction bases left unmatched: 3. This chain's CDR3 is CASRQGGTYEQYF. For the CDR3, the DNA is TGCGCCAGCAGACAGGGGGGAACCTACGAGCAGTACTTC.

CDR3 bases: TGCGCCAGCAGCCAAGCAACAGGGTTTTTGGGAAACACCATATATTTT. Protein sequence: CASSQATGFLGNTIYF. V gene TRBV4-1 combines with J gene TRBJ1-3, with D maybe TRBD1 (6 bases). The V gene's germline CDR1 is MGHRA and CDR2 YSYEKL. The CDR3 has 16 amino acids. Trimming took off 1 base at V and 4 bases at J, with 14 bases between the two ends.

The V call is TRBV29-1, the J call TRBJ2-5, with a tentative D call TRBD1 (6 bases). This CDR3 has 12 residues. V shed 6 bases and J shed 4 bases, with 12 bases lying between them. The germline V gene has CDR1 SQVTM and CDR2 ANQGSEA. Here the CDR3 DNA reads TGCAGCGTGGGGGCAGTTAGAGAGACCCAGTACTTC. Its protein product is CSVGAVRETQYF.

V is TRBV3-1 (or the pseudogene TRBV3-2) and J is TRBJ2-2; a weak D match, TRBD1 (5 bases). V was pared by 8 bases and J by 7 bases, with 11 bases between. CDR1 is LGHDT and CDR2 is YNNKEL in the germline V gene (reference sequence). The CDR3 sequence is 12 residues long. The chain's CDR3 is CASDSSNGELFF. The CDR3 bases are TGTGCCAGCGACAGTTCTAACGGGGAGCTGTTTTTT.

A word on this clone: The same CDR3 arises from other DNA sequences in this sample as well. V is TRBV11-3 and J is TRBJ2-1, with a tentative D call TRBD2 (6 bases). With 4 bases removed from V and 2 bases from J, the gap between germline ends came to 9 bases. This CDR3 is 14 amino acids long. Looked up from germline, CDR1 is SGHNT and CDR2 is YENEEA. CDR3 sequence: CASSSGLAYNEQFF. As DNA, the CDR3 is TGTGCCAGCAGCTCGGGACTGGCCTACAATGAGCAGTTCTTC. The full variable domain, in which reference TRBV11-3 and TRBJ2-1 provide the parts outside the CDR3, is EAGVVQSPRYKIIEKKQPVAFWCNPISGHNTLYWYLQNLGQGPELLIRYENEEAVDDSQLPKDRFSAERLKGVDSTLKIQPAELGDSAVYLCASSSGLAYNEQFFGPGTRLTVL.

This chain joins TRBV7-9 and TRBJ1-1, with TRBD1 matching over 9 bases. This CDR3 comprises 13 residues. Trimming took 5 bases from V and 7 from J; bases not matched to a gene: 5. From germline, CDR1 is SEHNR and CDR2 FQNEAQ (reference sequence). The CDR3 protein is CASSRTGEGEAFF. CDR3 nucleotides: TGTGCCAGCAGCCGGACAGGGGAAGGTGAAGCTTTCTTT. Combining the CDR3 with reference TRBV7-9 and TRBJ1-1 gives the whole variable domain DTGVSQNPRHKITKRGQNVTFRCDPISEHNRLYWYRQTLGQGPEFLTYFQNEAQLEKSRLLSDRFSAERPKGSFSTLEIQRTEQGDSAMYLCASSRTGEGEAFFGQGTRLTVV.